This T cell receptor (beta chain) was obtained from a study of cytomegalovirus exposure and HLA in healthy donors. General observations from the study: Sequence variants that were highly shared formed a cluster that was likely a sequencing artifact.

To note about this clone: Its target is unknown.

PCR amplification relied on 60 Vbeta primers (plus 13 Jbeta primers). Measured with immunoSEQ multiplex PCR; TCRdb has only the in-frame clones, and not every one. The sample shows under 200,000 clones, around 77% of them seen only once. In germline, CDR1 is SGHDT, CDR2 YYEEEE. The CDR3 totals 14 residues. V was trimmed by 5 bases and J by 2 bases, leaving 11 bases between them. Sequenced material: PBMCs. The chain is built from TRBV5-6 and TRBJ1-3; the D gene is possibly TRBD1 (5 bases). The sequence derives from a man aged 60-69 years in good health and CMV-seronegative. CDR3 nucleotide sequence: TGTGCCAGCAGTCAGGGTGTCCCTGGAAACACCATATATTTT. Its translation is CASSQGVPGNTIYF. Drawing the rest from reference TRBV5-6 and TRBJ1-3, the complete variable domain is DAGVTQSPTHLIKTRGQQVTLRCSPKSGHDTVSWYQQALGQGPQFIFQYYEEEERQRGNFPDRFSGHQFPNYSSELNVNALLLGDSALYLCASSQGVPGNTIYFGEGSWLTVV.